The 24 T cell receptor beta chains below all came from one sample that was sequenced in a study of cytomegalovirus exposure and HLA in healthy donors. Here immunoSEQ multiplex PCR was the method, and the copy in TCRdb shows in-frame clones only, minus some. The data hold 200,000 or so clones, with about nine tenths observed a single time. Input material: PBMCs. Receptor source: a woman younger than 30 in good health and CMV-seropositive.

This chain uses TRBV29-1 with TRBJ2-3; D is ambiguous. This CDR3 contains 14 residues. The V end was cut by 4 bases, the J end by 0 bases, with 11 bases between. Germline-derived CDR1 and CDR2 are SQVTM and ANQGSEA. CDR3 in amino acids: CSVARLLSTDTQYF. CDR3 bases: TGCAGCGTTGCTCGCTTACTTAGCACAGATACGCAGTATTTT.

The V call is TRBV7-9, the J call TRBJ1-1; TRBD1 is a possible D gene (6 bases). Germline loops: CDR1 SEHNR, CDR2 FQNEAQ (reference sequence). Trimming took off 5 bases at V and 0 bases at J, with 7 bases between the two ends. The length of the CDR3 is 13 residues. The CDR3 nucleotides read TGTGCCAGCAGCGGGACACTGAACACTGAAGCTTTCTTT. Its translation: CASSGTLNTEAFF. The full variable domain, with the rest looked up from reference TRBV7-9 and TRBJ1-1, is DTGVSQNPRHKITKRGQNVTFRCDPISEHNRLYWYRQTLGQGPEFLTYFQNEAQLEKSRLLSDRFSAERPKGSFSTLEIQRTEQGDSAMYLCASSGTLNTEAFFGQGTRLTVV.

The chain joins TRBV4-1 to TRBJ2-3, with 12 nucleotides matching TRBD2. The length of the CDR3 is 16 residues. The germline gives CDR1 MGHRA, CDR2 YSYEKL. Trimming took 4 bases from V and 2 from J; bases not matched to a gene: 4. CDR3 protein: CASSPRLAGDTDTQYF. CDR3 in DNA: TGCGCCAGCAGCCCTAGACTAGCGGGAGACACAGATACGCAGTATTTT.

This clone was seen once. Other DNA sequences within the sample encode an identical CDR3. This chain joins TRBV11-2 and TRBJ2-7; 10 bases agree with TRBD2. The CDR3 has 14 residues. The trim removed 1 base at V and 3 bases at J, leaving 0 bases unmatched. Germline lookup yields CDR1 SGHAT and CDR2 FQNNGV. In DNA form, the CDR3 reads TGTGCCAGCAGCTTAGGACTAGCGGGCTACGAGCAGTACTTC. Its translation is CASSLGLAGYEQYF.

The rearrangement links TRBV7-2 to TRBJ2-7, with TRBD2 as a possible D gene (6 bases). Per germline, CDR1 SGHTA and CDR2 FQGNSA. Trimming pared 1 base from V and 3 bases from J, leaving 13 bases between. The CDR3 has 15 amino acids. Here the CDR3 DNA reads TGTGCCAGCAGCTTAGAGGATTGGGGGGACTACGAGCAGTACTTC. Its protein product is CASSLEDWGDYEQYF.

The gene calls are TRBV30 and TRBJ2-7; TRBD2 matches at 11 bases. This CDR3 has 15 residues. Germline assignment: CDR1 GTSNPN and CDR2 SVGIG (reference sequence). The J segment lost 4 bases and the V segment lost 3 bases, leaving 8 bases of the junction unmatched. CDR3 in amino acids: CAWRLTSGNMYEQYF. Here the CDR3 DNA reads TGTGCCTGGAGGCTGACTAGCGGGAATATGTACGAGCAGTACTTC.

The chain carries TRBV16 and TRBJ1-2; 7 positions agree with TRBD1. Germline trimming cut 4 bases from V and 7 bases from J; bases unmatched to any gene: 6. Germline V CDR1 and CDR2: KGHSY, FQNENV. CDR3 length: 13 residues. The CDR3 sequence: CASSPDRVAGYTF. CDR3 in DNA: TGTGCCAGCAGCCCCGACAGGGTGGCTGGCTACACCTTC.

The rearrangement joins TRBV6-5 to TRBJ2-5, with D possibly TRBD2 on 7 matching bases. This CDR3 has 15 residues. Germline assignment: CDR1 MNHEY and CDR2 SVGAGI. V lost 2 bases, J lost 0 bases, and 10 bases lay in between. In nucleotides, the CDR3 is TGTGCCAGCAGTTACGGGGGGGCATACCAAGAGACCCAGTACTTC. It yields the protein CASSYGGAYQETQYF.

V is TRBV29-1 and J is TRBJ2-7; 7 bases are shared with TRBD2. Per the germline V gene, CDR1 is SQVTM and CDR2 is ANQGSEA. CDR3 length: 11 residues. Losses at the gene ends were 4 bases for V and 3 bases for J; bases not matched to a gene: 0. The CDR3 protein is CSVGTSYEQYF. The CDR3 coding sequence is TGCAGCGTTGGGACTAGCTACGAGCAGTACTTC.

The chain couples TRBV30 to TRBJ2-6; D not resolved. V gave up 2 bases and J gave up 0 bases, with 5 bases separating them. The CDR3 covers 14 residues. From germline, CDR1 is GTSNPN and CDR2 SVGIG (reference sequence). Here the CDR3 reads CAWSTGSGANVLTF. The CDR3 DNA reads as TGTGCCTGGAGTACTGGCTCTGGGGCCAACGTCCTGACTTTC.

The chain employs TRBV10-3 and TRBJ1-2; D uncertain. Trimming stripped 3 bases from V and 4 bases from J, with 6 bases between. CDR1 is ENHRY, CDR2 SYGVKD, per germline. The CDR3 has 12 amino acids. The CDR3 DNA reads TGTGCCATCAGTGAAACCAGCTATGGCTACACCTTC. Encoded protein: CAISETSYGYTF.

This chain connects TRBV10-3 to TRBJ1-4; unclear D gene. V was trimmed by 6 bases and J by 5 bases, leaving 16 bases between them. In germline, CDR1 is ENHRY, CDR2 SYGVKD. The CDR3 covers 15 residues. The DNA of the CDR3 is TGTGCCATCAGGGCCGGGGTAGCCGTCAATGAAAAACTGTTTTTT. This translates into CAIRAGVAVNEKLFF.

This chain uses TRBV15 with TRBJ2-3; D possibly corresponds to TRBD1 (5 bases). Trimming removed 6 bases at V and 2 bases at J, with 12 bases between. This CDR3 region has 14 residues. Germline CDR1 reads LNHNV; CDR2 reads YYDKDF (reference sequence). The CDR3 DNA sequence: TGTGCCACCAGACGCAGGGTGAACACAGATACGCAGTATTTT. It is translated as CATRRRVNTDTQYF.

V and J are TRBV9 and TRBJ1-3; tentatively, D is TRBD1 (5 bases). Germline-derived CDR1 and CDR2 are SGDLS and YYNGEE. The V gene lost 0 bases and the J gene lost 5 bases, with 9 bases spanning the gap. This CDR3 is 14 amino acids long. Here the CDR3 DNA reads TGTGCCAGCAGCGTAGGGGGCAACCGAAACACCATATATTTT. Amino acids: CASSVGGNRNTIYF. Using reference TRBV9 and TRBJ1-3 for the parts outside the CDR3, the full variable domain is DSGVTQTPKHLITATGQRVTLRCSPRSGDLSVYWYQQSLDQGLQFLIQYYNGEERAKGNILERFSAQQFPDLHSELNLSSLELGDSALYFCASSVGGNRNTIYFGEGSWLTVV.

CDR3: CASSFREAVNGYTF. As DNA, the CDR3 is TGTGCCAGCAGTTTCCGCGAGGCGGTCAATGGCTACACCTTC. The rearrangement joins TRBV27 to TRBJ1-2; D ambiguous. Germline-derived CDR1 and CDR2 are MNHEY and SMNVEV (reference sequence). CDR3 length equals 14 residues. V lost 3 bases and J lost 6, with 14 bases in between.

The chain uses TRBV5-1 and TRBJ1-1, with D tentatively TRBD1 (6 bases). V was pared by 3 bases and J by 1 base, with 13 bases between. The CDR3 has 15 residues. CDR1 SGHRS and CDR2 YFSETQ come from the germline V gene. CDR3 sequence (DNA): TGCGCCAGCAGCTGGATTTCAGGGGAGAACACTGAAGCTTTCTTT. This gives the protein CASSWISGENTEAFF.

There are a few counts of this clone. The V and J genes are TRBV7-9 and TRBJ1-2, with a possible D match to TRBD1 (5 bases). Germline lookup yields CDR1 SEHNR and CDR2 FQNEAQ (reference sequence). This CDR3 has 17 residues. V shed 1 base and J shed 4 bases, with 19 bases lying between them. CDR3 residues: CASSLVELSRDSYGYTF. In DNA form, the CDR3 reads TGTGCCAGCAGCTTAGTTGAGCTGAGTAGGGACTCCTATGGCTACACCTTC.

Worth noting for this clone: This sample also contains other DNA sequences that code for the same CDR3. The gene calls are TRBV14 and TRBJ1-2, with 7 bases lining up with TRBD1. The J segment lost 2 bases and the V segment lost 4 bases, leaving 1 base of the junction unmatched. The CDR3 sequence is 13 residues long. Germline V gene data show CDR1 as SGHDN and CDR2 as FVKESK. The CDR3 DNA reads as TGTGCCAGCAGCCTGGGACAGAACTATGGCTACACCTTC. This sequence encodes CASSLGQNYGYTF.

This rearrangement joins TRBV7-2 to TRBJ2-7; D uncertain. The CDR3 has 14 residues. Germline CDR1 is SGHTA and CDR2 is FQGNSA. Trimming cost V 1 base and J 7 bases, with 14 bases left between them. Here the CDR3 reads CASSLDGSIMEQYF. The CDR3 DNA reads TGTGCCAGCAGCTTAGACGGGTCAATTATGGAGCAGTACTTC.

The chain is built from TRBV2 and TRBJ2-1, with 11 bases lining up with TRBD2. The CDR3 runs 14 residues. J lost 7 bases, V lost 7 bases, and 6 bases had no gene match. CDR1 and CDR2 (germline): SNHLY, FYNNEI. The CDR3 loop is CASTAGLAVNEQFF. CDR3 coding DNA: TGTGCCAGCACGGCGGGACTAGCGGTTAATGAGCAGTTCTTC.

The chain carries TRBV6-1 and TRBJ1-2, with D perhaps matching TRBD1 (5 bases). The CDR3 contains 14 residues. The V end lost 4 bases, the J end lost 3 bases, and 12 bases lay between the germline ends. Germline V gene lookup returns CDR1 MNHNS and CDR2 SASEGT. The chain's CDR3 is CASSVRGADYGYTF. The CDR3 DNA is TGTGCCAGCAGTGTTAGGGGCGCTGACTATGGCTACACCTTC.

J is TRBJ1-5 and V is TRBV4-2, with D possibly TRBD1 on 6 matching bases. Between the trimmed V and J ends, which lost 4 bases and 6 bases, there was a span of 16 bases. Per germline, CDR1 LGHNA and CDR2 YNFKEQ. The CDR3 is 15 amino acids. This CDR3 is CASSLVSGVGQPQHF. CDR3 bases: TGTGCCAGCAGCCTAGTCTCAGGGGTTGGTCAGCCCCAGCATTTT.

This chain joins TRBV27 and TRBJ1-1, with 10 bases lining up with TRBD1. The J segment lost 0 bases and the V segment lost 3 bases, leaving 4 bases of the junction unmatched. The CDR3 extends over 16 amino acids. CDR1 is MNHEY, CDR2 SMNVEV, per germline (reference sequence). The CDR3 reads CASSLRDRGVNTEAFF. CDR3 bases: TGTGCCAGCAGTTTGCGGGACAGGGGAGTGAACACTGAAGCTTTCTTT.

This sequence joins TRBV13 and TRBJ2-7; no definite D call. Germline V CDR1 and CDR2: PRHDT, FYEKMQ (reference sequence). Trimming shortened V by 6 bases and J by 6 bases, and 12 bases separated the two germline ends. The CDR3 length is 12 residues. The CDR3 protein is CASRTDLTEQYF. In DNA, the CDR3 is TGTGCCAGCAGGACTGATTTGACCGAGCAGTACTTC.